This TCR beta chain was retrieved from a study of tumor-infiltrating lymphocytes in primary liver carcinoma. Study as a whole: These were node-negative, non-metastatic T1-T3 tumors of roughly 4.2 to 11 cm. Findings of the study overall: Blood trailed tumors significantly in top-250-clone fraction (p = 0.039). Tumor region pairs overlapped more than did tumor-adjacent and tumor-blood pairs.

Researchers generated TCR beta cDNA from about 450 ng of total RNA, relying on a constant-region primer. ARM-PCR, slightly modified, supplied the TCR beta libraries through three nested multiplex PCR rounds. Use of TRBV1-TRBV30 forward primers with a C-beta reverse primer characterized the first two PCR rounds, which lasted around 10 cycles each. In TCRdb, the multiplex PCR reads were re-called with MiXCR into one record per CDR3 protein. Of about 300,000 distinct CDR3 sequences in the sample, about 60% were seen once. In addition to blood RNA drawn from unsorted whole blood, germline DNA was extracted. Around 4.1 milliliters of peripheral blood were drawn preoperatively. The V end lost 4 bases, the J end lost 13 bases, and 11 bases lay between the germline ends. Germline V CDR1 and CDR2: SQVTM, ANQGSEA. CDR3 length equals 10 residues. About this clonotype itself: Antigen unknown. This may be a read error: a much more frequent sequence differs by one nucleotide. Since no conserved phenylalanine or tryptophan closes the CDR3, a read error is the likely cause.

The sequence derives from a man aged 40-49 years with primary liver carcinoma and hepatitis B virus infection. The gene calls are TRBV29-1 and TRBJ2-1; the D gene is possibly TRBD2 (5 bases). Specimen: peripheral blood. The chain's CDR3 is CSVVEGNQFL. CDR3 bases: TGCAGCGTTGTTGAGGGTAATCAGTTCTTA.